The source of this T cell receptor (beta chain) is a study of shared clonotypes between healthy human individuals (dated by TCRdb to the early 2020s). Concerning the study at large: Three men and a couple of women, aged 18 to 49 years, made up the cohort. Between about 0.94 and 8.9 billion PBMCs per donor were obtained by leukapheresis. The study deeply sequenced blood TCR repertoires of five healthy adults to estimate repertoire size and the extent of clonotype sharing between individuals. Different laboratories and diverse techniques were used to prepare libraries and sequence TCR repertoires, to increase sequencing depth and limit assay-specific biases. For each donor, three plates each were used for CD4 naive and CD4 memory, two plates were used for CD8 naive, and one plate was used for CD8 memory. Findings and caveats that apply to the study as a whole: Naive subsets generally had larger estimated clonotype richness than memory subsets. Sharing across several donors was observed for 5% to 6.5% of naive CD4, about 3.2% of naive CD8, over 2% of memory CD4, and less than 0.45% of memory CD8 clonotypes. Incomplete sequencing was indicated by rarefaction of sorted-subset datasets, despite the large sequencing depth. Clonotypes shared by all four sorted-subset donors showed higher generation probabilities than non-shared clonotypes. The small number of donors limited the genetic and exposure-history diversity represented. Pairwise subsampling indicated that sequencing depth was expected to affect the degree of clonotype sharing among donors. Sampling was restricted to blood, and TCR repertoires in tissues likely differ from the TCR repertoires found in blood.

As concerns this clone: What antigen it recognizes has not been identified. No clone much larger than this one lies a single base away; base qualities are absent.

CDR1 is given as SNHLY and CDR2 as FYNNEI, both from the germline V gene. Trimming at the junction amounts to 3 bases on V and 5 bases on J, and the germline ends lie 10 bases apart. Its CDR3 holds 13 amino acids, cysteine through phenylalanine. CDR3 DNA only is kept here, 39 bases in frame from base 1. Using the deep immunoSEQ assay, multiplex PCR amplified TCR CDR3 regions from genomic DNA. Extracted genomic DNA from each cell subset was spread evenly across all wells of several immunoSEQ 96-well plates, with each plate serving as a replicate. Each replicate PCR for sorted subsets received about 210 ng genomic DNA, equal to roughly 30,000 T cell genomes. Purified libraries were quantified with a Qubit 3.0 fluorometer, sized on a Bioanalyzer 2100, and re-quantified with the KAPA Library Quantification kit. Each immunoSEQ 96-well plate was sequenced on its own single-read 150-cycle Illumina NextSeq 550 flow cell. Processing in the source paper ran as follows. Because the immunoSEQ output included only junctional sequences and no quality scores, the filtering could not be the same as the filtering used for full-length reads. To assign V/J genes and CDR3, sequences were annotated using PyIR, a Python wrapper for IgBLAST v1.9, with IMGT germline references. Reads with weak V/J assignments (E-value above 1e-6), missing CDR3, stop codons, out-of-frame junctions, or ambiguous translated residues were removed. A V3J clonotype was defined by an identical inferred V gene, J gene, and CDR3 amino acid sequence. To compute the percentage overlap between repertoires, the number of shared unique clonotypes was divided by the size of the smaller repertoire. RTK rarefaction, the Chao1 estimator, and Recon v2.1 estimates of unobserved clonotypes were used to assess repertoire richness. For all TCRbeta clonotypes obtained by the gDNA method from several donors, generation probabilities were computed with OLGA. TCRdb stores this immuneACCESS table with in-frame sequences only. Part of the clones is absent; in the studies checked, under half of the shortfall reflects unresolved V genes, and no reason is known for the rest. V and J calls plus clone size are reproduced from that table; the DNA served to infer D and trimming. The sample table contains about 2,500,000 clones; only one count was recorded for 90% to 95% of them. The ten most abundant clones make up around 0.14% of the sample.

The donors were healthy, HIV-negative adults who had no recently reported acute infections or vaccinations. Every donor was a Caucasian adult residing in Nashville, Tennessee, USA. CD4+ T cells were enriched by magnetic negative selection, after which naive cells were positively selected on CD45RA and the negative fraction was taken as the memory subset. Blood was obtained by leukapheresis, after which PBMCs were separated by Ficoll-Histopaque density gradient centrifugation and cryopreserved in liquid nitrogen vapor phase. Purity and quantity of every magnetically sorted T cell population were checked by analytical flow cytometry. From each sorted fraction, genomic DNA was isolated and quantified by UV absorbance on a Nanodrop 2000c.

Sequencing was performed on naive CD4+ T cells sorted from blood. The sample's cell subset or site, from its label and the paper: CD45RA+ positively selected. The chain joins TRBV2 to TRBJ1-1; the D gene is not confidently resolved. The clonotype comes from a man younger than 35 in good health. The CDR3 protein: CASSDRLRTEAFF. Here is the DNA: TGTGCCAGCAGTGACAGGTTGAGGACTGAAGCTTTCTTT. Reference TRBV2 and TRBJ1-1 proteins supply the regions before and after the CDR3; the full variable domain is: EPEVTQTPSHQVTQMGQEVILRCVPISNHLYFYWYRQILGQKVEFLVSFYNNEISEKSEIFDDQFSVERPDGSNFTLKIRSTKLEDSAMYFCASSDRLRTEAFFGQGTRLTVV.